The 28 T cell receptor beta chains in this list originate from one sample, sequenced in a study of radiotherapy plus CTLA-4 blockade in lung cancer. Only in-frame clones appear in the TCRdb table, and some are missing; sequencing was by immunoSEQ multiplex PCR. The top ten clones hold 4.9% of a sample with about 93,000 clones, around nine tenths of them seen once. The starting material was peripheral blood, obtained from a patient treated with radiotherapy plus ipilimumab. The source of these receptors is a human donor with non-small cell lung cancer that progressed on radiotherapy plus ipilimumab.

This clone was seen a few times. The chain couples TRBV5-1 to TRBJ1-4, with D possibly matching TRBD1 (5 bases). The germline CDR1 and CDR2 sequences are SGHRS and YFSETQ. The CDR3 is 14 residues long. Trimming cost V 0 bases and J 8 bases, with 11 bases left between them. The CDR3 here is CASSLGLSGEKLFF. CDR3 DNA: TGCGCCAGCAGCTTGGGGTTATCAGGGGAAAAACTGTTTTTT.

The rearrangement uses TRBV9 and TRBJ1-3; D perhaps matches TRBD1 (6 bases). The CDR3 is 15 amino acids. Trimming removed 4 bases at V and 0 bases at J, with 11 bases between. Germline CDR1 reads SGDLS; CDR2 reads YYNGEE. CDR3 loop: CASSTRTDSGNTIYF. The CDR3 DNA follows: TGTGCCAGCAGCACGCGGACAGACTCTGGAAACACCATATATTTT.

V gene TRBV28 combines with J gene TRBJ1-2, with D possibly matching TRBD1 (6 bases). The V gene's germline CDR1 is MDHEN and CDR2 SYDVKM. Trimming pared 5 bases from V and 0 bases from J, leaving 19 bases between. CDR3 length equals 17 residues. CDR3: CASSTPLGGEPNYGYTF. Here the CDR3 DNA reads TGTGCCAGCAGTACCCCGTTAGGGGGGGAGCCTAACTATGGCTACACCTTC.

The chain joins TRBV2 to TRBJ2-7; 9 bases map to TRBD1. V lost 4 bases and J lost 6; bases outside the gene matches: 10. Germline CDR1 SNHLY, CDR2 FYNNEI. The CDR3 spans 15 residues. CDR3 protein: CASSVVGQGTVEQYF. CDR3 sequence (DNA): TGTGCCAGCAGTGTGGTGGGACAGGGTACGGTCGAGCAGTACTTC.

This chain joins TRBV19 and TRBJ1-5; the match to TRBD1 covers 7 bases. CDR3 size: 14 residues. Germline V gene data show CDR1 as LNHDA and CDR2 as SQIVND (reference sequence). CDR3 protein: CASGGRYSNQPQHF. As DNA, the CDR3 is TGTGCTTCAGGGGGACGTTATAGCAATCAGCCCCAGCATTTT.

The chain carries TRBV18 and TRBJ1-5; tentative D call: TRBD1 (6 bases). Trimming pared 2 bases from V and 0 bases from J, leaving 11 bases between. CDR1 is KGHSH and CDR2 is LQKENI in the germline V gene. The CDR3 has 16 amino acids. The CDR3 sequence is CASSPSDSHSNQPQHF. The CDR3 coding sequence is TGTGCCAGCTCACCATCGGACAGTCATAGCAATCAGCCCCAGCATTTT.

This chain uses TRBV7-9 with TRBJ2-5, with D perhaps TRBD1 (5 bases). The CDR3 sequence is 14 residues long. V lost 5 bases and J lost 2, with 12 bases in between. The germline gives CDR1 SEHNR, CDR2 FQNEAQ (reference sequence). The chain's CDR3 is CASSVQGVQETQYF. The CDR3 DNA follows: TGTGCCAGCAGCGTTCAGGGTGTTCAAGAGACCCAGTACTTC.

This clone was recorded a few times. The CDR3 bases are TGTGCCAGTAGTATGAAGGGTGCCTACGAGCAGTACTTC. Protein: CASSMKGAYEQYF. The rearrangement joins TRBV19 to TRBJ2-7; D is uncertain. V was trimmed by 3 bases and J by 2 bases, leaving 8 bases between them. The CDR3 is made up of 13 amino acids. CDR1 is LNHDA and CDR2 is SQIVND in the germline V gene (reference sequence).

This clone was counted a few times. The V call is TRBV2, the J call TRBJ2-1, with 10 bases aligning to TRBD2. Germline assignment: CDR1 SNHLY and CDR2 FYNNEI. The ends lost 8 bases at V and 6 bases at J; junction bases unmatched: 1. The CDR3 consists of 12 residues. The DNA of the CDR3 is TGTGCCAGCCAGCGGGAGGGCAATGAGCAGTTCTTC. Amino acids: CASQREGNEQFF.

The genes are TRBV11-2 and TRBJ2-3; 9 bases are a match to TRBD2. Germline trimming cut 3 bases from V and 4 bases from J; bases unmatched to any gene: 2. The CDR3 sequence is 14 residues long. The germline V gene encodes CDR1 SGHAT and CDR2 FQNNGV. The CDR3 DNA reads TGTGCCAGCAGCTTTAGCGGGAGACCAGATACGCAGTATTTT. The encoded protein is CASSFSGRPDTQYF.

The chain recombines TRBV9 with TRBJ2-3, with TRBD2 identical over 9 bases. Losses at the gene ends were 2 bases for V and 4 bases for J; bases not matched to a gene: 5. The CDR3 extends over 15 amino acids. The germline V gene encodes CDR1 SGDLS and CDR2 YYNGEE. In DNA, the CDR3 is TGTGCCAGCAGCGTCCCTCTAGCGGGACCAGATACGCAGTATTTT. It encodes CASSVPLAGPDTQYF.

V usage is TRBV11-1 and J usage is TRBJ2-1; D unresolved. Germline V gives CDR1 SGHAT, CDR2 FQDESV (reference sequence). This CDR3 spans 12 amino acids. The V end lost 8 bases, the J end lost 0 bases, and 5 bases lay between the germline ends. CDR3 nucleotide sequence: TGTGCCAGCGGTAGCTCCTACAATGAGCAGTTCTTC. Translated, it gives CASGSSYNEQFF.

The chain links TRBV4-1 to TRBJ2-2; possibly TRBD1 or TRBD2 for D (5 bases each). This CDR3 is built from 17 residues. V lost 1 base and J 6 bases, leaving 18 bases between the germline ends. Germline values: CDR1 MGHRA, CDR2 YSYEKL. In DNA, the CDR3 is TGCGCCAGCAGCCAAGCCGGGGCATCCTGGATGGCCGGGGAGCTGTTTTTT. It translates to CASSQAGASWMAGELFF.

The chain couples TRBV18 to TRBJ1-3; 9 bases match TRBD1. Per the germline V gene, CDR1 is KGHSH and CDR2 is LQKENI. V was clipped by 6 bases and J by 1 base; unmatched bases: 7. This CDR3 is 16 amino acids long. CDR3 protein: CASSDRDRVSGNTIYF. The CDR3 DNA sequence: TGTGCCAGCTCGGACCGGGACAGGGTTTCTGGAAACACCATATATTTT.

This clone was counted a single time. The gene calls are TRBV7-2 and TRBJ1-2, with TRBD1 as a possible D gene (5 bases). Per the germline V gene, CDR1 is SGHTA and CDR2 is FQGNSA. This CDR3 has 15 amino acids. With 5 bases removed from V and 2 bases from J, the gap between germline ends came to 15 bases. CDR3 sequence (DNA): TGTGCCAGCAGCCTAGGGGCAGGAGACAACTATGGCTACACCTTC. This codes for CASSLGAGDNYGYTF.

This chain uses TRBV4-2 with TRBJ1-4; 8 bases map to TRBD1. This CDR3 spans 20 amino acids. CDR1 is LGHNA, CDR2 YNFKEQ, per germline. The V segment lost 0 bases and the J segment 7 bases; nucleotides outside the gene matches: 19. The CDR3 DNA sequence: TGTGCCAGCAGCCAAGAAGGGCAGGGGGCGGGATTTGAAGGACTTGAAAAACTGTTTTTT. It specifies CASSQEGQGAGFEGLEKLFF.

This clone was recorded a few times. The chain employs TRBV7-2 and TRBJ2-2; no clear D. The CDR3 consists of 12 residues. Germline V gene lookup returns CDR1 SGHTA and CDR2 FQGNSA. V lost 6 bases, J lost 5 bases, and 7 bases lay in between. This CDR3 reads CASSGGTGELFF. The CDR3 bases are TGTGCCAGCAGTGGTGGGACCGGGGAGCTGTTTTTT.

J is TRBJ1-5 and V is TRBV5-1; unclear D gene. V was trimmed by 1 base and J by 2 bases, leaving 10 bases between them. CDR3 length equals 15 residues. Germline CDR1 SGHRS, CDR2 YFSETQ. CDR3: CASSLNGVGNQPQHF. The DNA for the CDR3 is TGCGCCAGCAGCTTGAATGGAGTCGGCAATCAGCCCCAGCATTTT.

J is TRBJ1-3 and V is TRBV28; no clear D. V lost 5 bases and J 5 bases, leaving 13 bases between the germline ends. Germline loops: CDR1 MDHEN, CDR2 SYDVKM. CDR3 length equals 14 residues. CDR3 sequence (DNA): TGTGCCAGCAGTCAAATAGACCTAAGAAACACCATATATTTT. Its translation is CASSQIDLRNTIYF.

The table lists this clone with a count of one. The chain joins TRBV9 to TRBJ2-3; D is unclear. The CDR3 is 14 residues long. V was trimmed by 2 bases and J by 2 bases, leaving 9 bases between them. Germline CDR1 reads SGDLS; CDR2 reads YYNGEE. CDR3 coding DNA: TGTGCCAGCAGCGTTAAGGGAATCACAGATACGCAGTATTTT. The encoded protein is CASSVKGITDTQYF.

The rearrangement links TRBV5-1 to TRBJ2-4, with 8 bases fitting TRBD2. The CDR3 is made up of 16 amino acids. The V gene's germline CDR1 is SGHRS and CDR2 YFSETQ. The V and J ends lost 4 bases and 0 bases, in that order; junction bases with no gene match: 6. CDR3 nucleotides: TGCGCCAGCAGCCCTATAGCGGGAATAGCCAAAAACATTCAGTACTTC. Amino acids: CASSPIAGIAKNIQYF.

The CDR3: CASSESGYREETQYF. The CDR3 coding sequence is TGTGCCAGCAGTGAAAGTGGCTACAGGGAAGAGACCCAGTACTTC. This sequence joins TRBV2 and TRBJ2-5; D possibly corresponds to TRBD1 (6 bases). The CDR3 sequence is 15 residues long. The V and J ends lost 2 bases and 3 bases respectively, with 13 bases between them. CDR1 SNHLY and CDR2 FYNNEI come from the germline V gene.

The chain couples TRBV19 to TRBJ2-1; D is perhaps TRBD2 (6 bases). Trimming left V 0 bases short and J 0 bases short, with 12 bases between. Germline values: CDR1 LNHDA, CDR2 SQIVND (reference sequence). The CDR3 has 17 amino acids. The DNA for the CDR3 is TGTGCCAGTAGTATAGATCCAGCGGGCAGCTCCTACAATGAGCAGTTCTTC. It yields the protein CASSIDPAGSSYNEQFF.

The chain joins TRBV10-3 to TRBJ2-7, with 11 bases identical to TRBD2. This CDR3 is built from 15 residues. Germline CDR1 and CDR2: ENHRY and SYGVKD. V lost 8 bases, J lost 4 bases, and 10 bases stayed unmatched. CDR3 nucleotide sequence: TGTGCCATCGGTTCAACTCTAGCGGGAGGTTACGAGCAGTACTTC. Translated, it gives CAIGSTLAGGYEQYF.

The V and J genes are TRBV5-1 and TRBJ2-2, with TRBD2 identical over 15 bases. This CDR3 region has 18 residues. CDR1 and CDR2 from the germline V gene are SGHRS and YFSETQ. Trimming at V came to 4 bases and at J to 4 bases, leaving 8 bases not matched to a gene. Written as DNA, the CDR3 is TGCGCCAGCAGCCAATCGGGACTAGCGGGAGGATTCACCGGGGAGCTGTTTTTT. It codes for CASSQSGLAGGFTGELFF.

J is TRBJ2-3 and V is TRBV18, with a possible D match to TRBD2 (5 bases). V was pared by 3 bases and J by 2 bases, with 15 bases between. The germline V gene has CDR1 KGHSH and CDR2 LQKENI. This CDR3 region has 16 residues. CDR3 region: CASSPSLRDHTDTQYF. DNA of the CDR3: TGTGCCAGCTCACCCAGTTTGAGGGATCACACAGATACGCAGTATTTT.

This clone was seen more than once but under ten times. The V gene is TRBV4-1, the J gene TRBJ1-2; perhaps TRBD1 as D (5 bases). There are 14 residues in the CDR3. Germline lookup yields CDR1 MGHRA and CDR2 YSYEKL. V lost 4 bases and J 4 bases, leaving 13 bases between the germline ends. In DNA, the CDR3 is TGCGCCAGCAGCCGCCTCGGGACGACCTATGGCTACACCTTC. Translating gives CASSRLGTTYGYTF.

This chain uses TRBV5-1 with TRBJ2-3; D may be TRBD2 (5 bases). V dropped 4 bases and J dropped 2 bases, with 11 bases sitting between them. In germline, CDR1 is SGHRS, CDR2 YFSETQ. The CDR3 is 14 amino acids. The DNA of the CDR3 is TGCGCCAGCAGCCCCGGGAAGGCCACAGATACGCAGTATTTT. Its protein product is CASSPGKATDTQYF.